This TCR beta chain appears in the sequencing data of a study of CD8+ T cells in alopecia areata. RNA extraction and reverse transcription yielded cDNA as sequencing template. Generated by immunoSEQ multiplex PCR, the TCRdb table keeps only in-frame clones and is missing some. The data hold over 200,000 clones, with 50% to 70% observed a single time. From germline, CDR1 is SGDLS and CDR2 YYNGEE. The CDR3 is 16 residues long. Losses at the gene ends were 0 bases for V and 3 bases for J; bases not matched to a gene: 5. Collection of lesional scalp punch biopsies and peripheral blood was performed in alopecia areata patients.

The chain employs TRBV9 and TRBJ2-1; 8 bases are shared with TRBD2. Sequences were derived from CD4+ T cells sorted from blood, sampled at week 0. The sequence was obtained from a human donor with alopecia areata. CDR3 in amino acids: CASSVAAGGGYNEQFF. The DNA for the CDR3 is TGTGCCAGCAGCGTAGCGGCGGGGGGAGGCTACAATGAGCAGTTCTTC.